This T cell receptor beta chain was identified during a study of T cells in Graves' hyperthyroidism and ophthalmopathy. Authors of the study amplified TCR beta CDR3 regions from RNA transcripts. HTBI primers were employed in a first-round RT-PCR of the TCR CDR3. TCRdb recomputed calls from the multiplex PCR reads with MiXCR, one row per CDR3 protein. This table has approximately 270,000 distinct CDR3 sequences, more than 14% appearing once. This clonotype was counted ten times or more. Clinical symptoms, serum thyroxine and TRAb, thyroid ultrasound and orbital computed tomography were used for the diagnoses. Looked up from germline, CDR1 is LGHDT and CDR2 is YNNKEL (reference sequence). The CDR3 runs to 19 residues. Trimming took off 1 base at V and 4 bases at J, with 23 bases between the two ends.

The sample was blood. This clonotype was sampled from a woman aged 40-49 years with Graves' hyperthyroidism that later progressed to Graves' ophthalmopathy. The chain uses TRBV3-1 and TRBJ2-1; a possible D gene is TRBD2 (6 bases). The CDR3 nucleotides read TGTGCCAGCAGCCAAGTTCCGGGTAGGGGAGATCGGGGGTACAATGAGCAGTTCTTC. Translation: CASSQVPGRGDRGYNEQFF.